These 5 T cell receptor beta chains originate from one sample sequenced in a study of blood T cell repertoires in COVID-19. TCRdb keeps only in-frame clones here, not all; method: immunoSEQ multiplex PCR. This sample yields approximately 150,000 clones, of which roughly 85% are seen a single time; roughly 19% belongs to the top ten. The source material was PBMCs or T cells enriched from blood (not recorded which). These receptor sequences come from a woman in her 70s in a cohort exposed to, infected with or recovered from COVID-19 (not recorded which).

The chain is built from TRBV7-8 and TRBJ2-1, with 7 bases that match TRBD2. CDR3 length: 17 amino acids. Looked up from germline, CDR1 is SGHVS and CDR2 is FQNEAQ. With 1 base clipped from V and 10 bases from J, the junction kept 16 bases outside the gene matches. In DNA, the CDR3 is TGTGCCAGCAGCTTAGGAGTTACCGCTAGCGGTCTAAGGGAGCAGTTCTTC. Protein: CASSLGVTASGLREQFF.

The chain employs TRBV7-2 and TRBJ2-7; 10 bases map to TRBD2. The length of the CDR3 is 17 residues. V lost 1 base, J lost 3 bases, and 9 bases stayed unmatched. Germline assignment: CDR1 SGHTA and CDR2 FQGNSA. The CDR3 bases are TGTGCCAGCAGCTTAGTATCTAGCGGGAGATCAGGCTACGAGCAGTACTTC. Translated, it gives CASSLVSSGRSGYEQYF.

Only a few counts were recorded for this clone. The chain links TRBV7-2 to TRBJ1-5; a possible D gene is TRBD1 (5 bases). The CDR3 spans 15 residues. CDR1 is SGHTA, CDR2 FQGNSA, per germline. Trimming shortened V by 4 bases and J by 1 base, and 11 bases separated the two germline ends. This CDR3 reads CASSSSGGSNQPQHF. As DNA, the CDR3 is TGTGCCAGCAGCTCTAGCGGGGGAAGCAATCAGCCCCAGCATTTT.

The chain has TRBV5-1 and TRBJ2-2, with 8 bases fitting TRBD1. This CDR3 region has 16 residues. Trimming at V came to 4 bases and at J to 6 bases, leaving 11 bases not matched to a gene. Germline CDR1 is SGHRS and CDR2 is YFSETQ. The CDR3 spells CASSRPPGQGSGELFF. For the CDR3, the DNA is TGCGCCAGCAGCCGACCCCCCGGACAGGGCTCCGGGGAGCTGTTTTTT.

The V and J genes are TRBV2 and TRBJ1-6, with 7 bases aligning to TRBD1. Germline V lookup: CDR1 SNHLY, CDR2 FYNNEI. This CDR3 spans 13 amino acids. Germline trimming cut 7 bases from V and 8 bases from J; bases unmatched to any gene: 5. The CDR3 spells CASMRQGDSPLHF. In DNA form, the CDR3 reads TGTGCCAGCATGAGGCAGGGGGATTCACCCCTCCACTTT.